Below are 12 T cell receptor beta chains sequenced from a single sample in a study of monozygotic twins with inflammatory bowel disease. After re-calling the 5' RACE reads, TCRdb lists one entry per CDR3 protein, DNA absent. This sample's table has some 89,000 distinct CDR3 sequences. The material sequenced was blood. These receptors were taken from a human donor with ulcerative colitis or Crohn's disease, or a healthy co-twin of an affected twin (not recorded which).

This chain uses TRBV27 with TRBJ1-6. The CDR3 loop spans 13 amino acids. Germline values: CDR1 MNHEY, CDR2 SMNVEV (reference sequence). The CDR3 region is CATTGVYNSPLHF.

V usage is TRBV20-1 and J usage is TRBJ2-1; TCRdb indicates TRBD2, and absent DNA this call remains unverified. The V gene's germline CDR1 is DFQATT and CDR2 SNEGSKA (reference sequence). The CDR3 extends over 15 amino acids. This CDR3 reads CSATFGTSGANEQFF.

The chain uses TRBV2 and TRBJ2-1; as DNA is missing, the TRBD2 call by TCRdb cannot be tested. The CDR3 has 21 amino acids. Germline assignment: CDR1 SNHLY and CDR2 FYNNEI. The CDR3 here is CASMGLTGTETSFSVYNEQFF. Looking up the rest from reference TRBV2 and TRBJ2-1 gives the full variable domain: EPEVTQTPSHQVTQMGQEVILRCVPISNHLYFYWYRQILGQKVEFLVSFYNNEISEKSEIFDDQFSVERPDGSNFTLKIRSTKLEDSAMYFCASMGLTGTETSFSVYNEQFFGPGTRLTVL.

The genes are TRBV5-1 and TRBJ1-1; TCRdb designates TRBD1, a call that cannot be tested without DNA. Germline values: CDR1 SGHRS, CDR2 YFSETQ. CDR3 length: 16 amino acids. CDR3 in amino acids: CASSLRPQGRNTEAFF.

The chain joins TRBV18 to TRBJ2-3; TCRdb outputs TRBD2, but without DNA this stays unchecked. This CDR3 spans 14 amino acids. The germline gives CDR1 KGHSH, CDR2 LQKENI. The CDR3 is CASSLDWSTDTQYF.

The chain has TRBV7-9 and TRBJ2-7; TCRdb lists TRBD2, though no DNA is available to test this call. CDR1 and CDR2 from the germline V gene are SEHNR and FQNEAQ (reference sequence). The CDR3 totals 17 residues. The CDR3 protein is CASSPQLPGGPIYEQYF.

CDR3 protein: CATARSGEEKLFF. V usage is TRBV19 and J usage is TRBJ1-4; TCRdb designates TRBD1, a call that cannot be tested without DNA. CDR1 is LNHDA and CDR2 is SQIVND in the germline V gene (reference sequence). The CDR3 length is 13 residues.

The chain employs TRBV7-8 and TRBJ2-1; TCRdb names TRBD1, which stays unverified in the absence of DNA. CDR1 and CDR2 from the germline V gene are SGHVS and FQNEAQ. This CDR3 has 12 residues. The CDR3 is CASSGGGDEQFF.

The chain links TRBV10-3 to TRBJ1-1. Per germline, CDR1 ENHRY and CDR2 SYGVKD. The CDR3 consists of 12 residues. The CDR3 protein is CAISADGAEAFF.

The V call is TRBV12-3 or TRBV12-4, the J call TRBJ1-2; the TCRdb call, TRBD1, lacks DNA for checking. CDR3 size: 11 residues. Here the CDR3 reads CASSPWTDPTF.

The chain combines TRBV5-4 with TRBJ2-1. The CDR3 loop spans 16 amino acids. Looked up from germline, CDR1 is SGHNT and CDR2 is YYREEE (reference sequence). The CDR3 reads CASSLLQVASYNEQFF. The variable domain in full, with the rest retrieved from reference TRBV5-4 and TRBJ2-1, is ETGVTQSPTHLIKTRGQQVTLRCSSQSGHNTVSWYQQALGQGPQFIFQYYREEENGRGNFPPRFSGLQFPNYSSELNVNALELDDSALYLCASSLLQVASYNEQFFGPGTRLTVL.

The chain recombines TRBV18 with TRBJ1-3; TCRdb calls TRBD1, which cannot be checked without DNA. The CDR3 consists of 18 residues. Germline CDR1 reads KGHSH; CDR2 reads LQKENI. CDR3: CASSPTGFHSISGNTIYF.